The 18 T cell receptor beta chains below come from one sample, sequenced in a study of cytomegalovirus exposure and HLA in healthy donors. A multiplex PCR was run with 60 Vbeta primers and 13 Jbeta primers. Clones were read by immunoSEQ multiplex PCR, and TCRdb kept only the in-frame ones, dropping some. The sample shows 100,000 or so clones, around 80% of them seen only once. Material: PBMCs. All receptors come from a man aged 35 to 55 in good health and CMV-seronegative.

The rearrangement joins TRBV27 to TRBJ2-1; tentative D call: TRBD1 (5 bases). CDR3 size: 14 residues. The V and J ends lost 3 bases and 2 bases respectively, with 8 bases between them. CDR1 is MNHEY, CDR2 SMNVEV, per germline (reference sequence). The CDR3 here is CASSLAGTYNEQFF. The CDR3, as DNA: TGTGCCAGCAGTTTGGCAGGGACCTACAATGAGCAGTTCTTC.

The chain is built from TRBV20-1 and TRBJ1-1; no clear D. Trimming shortened V by 1 base and J by 7 bases, and 7 bases separated the two germline ends. The CDR3 contains 11 residues. CDR1 and CDR2 from the germline V gene are DFQATT and SNEGSKA (reference sequence). The CDR3 region is CSARVSFEAFF. The DNA of the CDR3 is TGCAGTGCTAGAGTAAGCTTTGAAGCTTTCTTT.

The chain couples TRBV7-9 to TRBJ1-4; TRBD1 matches at 7 bases. V lost 5 bases and J lost 8; bases outside the gene matches: 14. The germline CDR1 and CDR2 sequences are SEHNR and FQNEAQ (reference sequence). The CDR3 extends over 16 amino acids. The CDR3 DNA is TGTGCCAGCAGCCAGAAGCCGGCAGGGGGGTACGAAAAACTGTTTTTT. Encoded protein: CASSQKPAGGYEKLFF.

CDR3 sequence: CASSQEGGGLIYEQYF. The CDR3 DNA sequence: TGTGCCAGCAGCCAGGAAGGGGGGGGGCTAATCTACGAGCAGTACTTC. The chain is built from TRBV7-2 and TRBJ2-7; a possible D gene is TRBD2 (7 bases). This CDR3 is 16 amino acids long. Trimming removed 5 bases from V and 3 bases from J, with 20 bases in between. Germline lookup yields CDR1 SGHTA and CDR2 FQGNSA.

The rearrangement links TRBV28 to TRBJ2-1; D may be TRBD1 (6 bases). Trimming cost V 7 bases and J 3 bases, with 13 bases left between them. The CDR3 totals 14 residues. Germline values: CDR1 MDHEN, CDR2 SYDVKM. This chain's CDR3 is CASKRTVNYNEQFF. CDR3 nucleotides: TGTGCCAGCAAAAGGACAGTTAACTACAATGAGCAGTTCTTC.

This clone has only one observation. This chain uses TRBV21-1 with TRBJ2-1; the table's D call TRBD1 went unverified against the DNA. TRBV21-1 is listed as a pseudogene. The CDR3 length is 16 residues. The CDR3 DNA sequence: TGTGCCAGCAGCAAAGCGACAGGGGAGCGCAAAATCGAGCAGTTCTTC. Translated, it gives CASSKATGERKIEQFF.

CDR3 in amino acids: CASSAWGRNEQYF. The CDR3 nucleotides read TGCGCCAGCAGCGCGTGGGGGCGGAACGAGCAGTACTTC. V and J are TRBV5-1 and TRBJ2-7, with a tentative D call TRBD1 (6 bases). The ends were cut back, 4 bases at V and 5 bases at J, with 13 bases in the middle. The germline gives CDR1 SGHRS, CDR2 YFSETQ. The CDR3 extends over 13 amino acids.

The chain carries TRBV5-8 and TRBJ1-4, with D possibly being TRBD1 (5 bases). Germline assignment: CDR1 SGHTS and CDR2 YDEGEE. V was trimmed by 5 bases and J by 6 bases, leaving 20 bases between them. The CDR3 loop spans 16 amino acids. As DNA, the CDR3 is TGTGCCAGCAGTCTGGGACGCACGGGGGACGATGAAAAACTGTTTTTT. Amino acid sequence: CASSLGRTGDDEKLFF.

The chain couples TRBV29-1 to TRBJ2-3, with 13 bases lining up with TRBD2. The V segment lost 4 bases and the J segment 4 bases; nucleotides outside the gene matches: 5. This CDR3 contains 15 residues. In germline, CDR1 is SQVTM, CDR2 ANQGSEA. CDR3 region: CSVVLAGGLSDTQYF. CDR3 sequence (DNA): TGCAGCGTTGTACTAGCGGGGGGGCTATCAGATACGCAGTATTTT.

The chain is built from TRBV19 and TRBJ1-5, with D possibly TRBD1 on 5 matching bases. The germline CDR1 and CDR2 sequences are LNHDA and SQIVND (reference sequence). V shed 2 bases and J shed 6 bases, with 14 bases lying between them. This CDR3 has 15 amino acids. This CDR3 is CASSITQGMGQPQHF. CDR3 bases: TGTGCCAGTAGTATAACCCAGGGAATGGGTCAGCCCCAGCATTTT.

This chain links TRBV16 with TRBJ2-2; D gene ambiguous. Between the trimmed V and J ends, which lost 2 bases and 6 bases, there was a span of 19 bases. The CDR3 consists of 17 residues. Germline CDR1 and CDR2: KGHSY and FQNENV. CDR3 protein: CASSQRHLTAIPGELFF. CDR3 nucleotides: TGTGCCAGCAGCCAACGACACCTAACCGCAATCCCCGGGGAGCTGTTTTTT.

The rearrangement links TRBV14 to TRBJ1-2; TRBD1 aligns across 7 bases. Trimming cost V 1 base and J 7 bases; bases outside gene matches: 3. CDR1 and CDR2 (germline): SGHDN, FVKESK. The length of the CDR3 is 13 residues. The CDR3 spells CASSQAHRGGYTF. For the CDR3, the DNA is TGTGCCAGCAGCCAAGCCCACAGGGGTGGCTACACCTTC.

This rearrangement joins TRBV7-6 to TRBJ1-4; the D is unclear. The CDR3 contains 14 residues. The germline CDR1 and CDR2 sequences are SGHVS and FNYEAQ. The V and J ends lost 4 bases and 0 bases respectively, with 6 bases between them. As DNA, the CDR3 is TGTGCCAGCAGCTCCTTCGCAACTAATGAAAAACTGTTTTTT. This translates into CASSSFATNEKLFF.

The rearrangement links TRBV7-9 to TRBJ1-2; no clear D gene. CDR1 is SEHNR, CDR2 FQNEAQ, per germline (reference sequence). V gave up 5 bases and J gave up 9 bases, with 22 bases separating them. This CDR3 has 15 residues. This chain's CDR3 is CASSPTFRRAERYTF. Here the CDR3 DNA reads TGTGCCAGCAGCCCCACCTTCCGGAGGGCCGAACGCTACACCTTC.

Comment on this clone: At one end, the junction sequence differs from germline, possibly due to a read error. V gene TRBV10-3 combines with J gene TRBJ1-5, with TRBD1 as a possible D gene (6 bases). Germline V gene lookup returns CDR1 ENHRY and CDR2 SYGVKD. The CDR3 loop spans 14 amino acids. The DNA of the CDR3 is TGTGCCATTAGTGGGGGGGGCGGCAATCAGCCCCAGCATTTT. It translates to CAISGGGGNQPQHF.

There are a few counts of this clone. This chain joins TRBV9 and TRBJ1-4; D unclear. CDR1 SGDLS and CDR2 YYNGEE come from the germline V gene. This CDR3 region has 17 residues. V lost 4 bases and J 7 bases, leaving 23 bases between the germline ends. The CDR3 sequence is CASSSGEPYADREKLFF. As DNA, the CDR3 is TGTGCCAGCAGCTCCGGGGAACCCTATGCTGATCGTGAAAAACTGTTTTTT.

The gene calls are TRBV5-1 and TRBJ1-2, with unresolved D. CDR1 and CDR2 (germline): SGHRS, YFSETQ. The V end lost 0 bases, the J end lost 8 bases, and 14 bases lay between the germline ends. This CDR3 region has 14 residues. Written as DNA, the CDR3 is TGCGCCAGCAGCTTGGAACCGGGTCCCTACGGCTACACCTTC. Protein product: CASSLEPGPYGYTF.

This chain links TRBV27 with TRBJ2-7; the D gene is possibly TRBD2 (5 bases). Germline V gene sequence: CDR1 MNHEY, CDR2 SMNVEV (reference sequence). CDR3 length equals 12 residues. V dropped 4 bases and J dropped 7 bases, with 11 bases sitting between them. DNA for the CDR3: TGTGCCAGCAGTTCCCCCGGGGAGGAGCAGTACTTC. It yields the protein CASSSPGEEQYF.